Below are 17 T cell receptor beta chains sequenced from a single sample in a study of blood T cell repertoires in COVID-19. Assay: immunoSEQ multiplex PCR; the TCRdb copy retains only in-frame clones and omits some. The sample gives 380,000 or so clones, roughly 90% of which show up once; just over 7% is in the top ten. Material: peripheral blood. The receptors come from a woman aged 60-70 years with COVID-19, enrolled during active disease.

Here the CDR3 DNA reads TGTGCCAGCAGCTTAGTGGGGGAGGTAACCAAAAACATTCAGTACTTC. This gives the protein CASSLVGEVTKNIQYF. V usage is TRBV13 and J usage is TRBJ2-4; a weak D match, TRBD2 (6 bases). Germline CDR1 reads PRHDT; CDR2 reads FYEKMQ (reference sequence). The CDR3 extends over 16 amino acids. Trimming removed 1 base at V and 2 bases at J, with 12 bases between.

The chain is built from TRBV10-2 and TRBJ1-2, with D hard to call. Trimming pared 2 bases from V and 0 bases from J, leaving 10 bases between. The germline V gene encodes CDR1 WSHSY and CDR2 SAAADI. The CDR3 is 15 amino acids. The CDR3 nucleotides read TGCGCCAGCAGTGAGCCGTACTCCTCTAACTATGGCTACACCTTC. This encodes CASSEPYSSNYGYTF.

The V gene is TRBV11-3, the J gene TRBJ1-1; D uncertain. Germline CDR1 is SGHNT and CDR2 is YENEEA. The V gene lost 5 bases and the J gene lost 1 base, with 8 bases spanning the gap. The length of the CDR3 is 13 residues. The CDR3, as DNA: TGTGCCAGCAGCGCTCGGGGGAACACTGAAGCTTTCTTT. This gives the protein CASSARGNTEAFF. Full variable domain (outside the CDR3, taken from reference TRBV11-3 and TRBJ1-1): EAGVVQSPRYKIIEKKQPVAFWCNPISGHNTLYWYLQNLGQGPELLIRYENEEAVDDSQLPKDRFSAERLKGVDSTLKIQPAELGDSAVYLCASSARGNTEAFFGQGTRLTVV.

The gene calls are TRBV19 and TRBJ1-5, with TRBD1 matching over 8 bases. CDR1 LNHDA and CDR2 SQIVND come from the germline V gene (reference sequence). The length of the CDR3 is 13 residues. Trimming removed 3 bases from V and 6 bases from J; junction bases left unmatched: 1. CDR3 coding DNA: TGTGCCAGTAGTATGGACAGGGCTCAGCCCCAGCATTTT. This codes for CASSMDRAQPQHF.

The rearrangement joins TRBV4-3 to TRBJ2-1; 8 bases fit TRBD2. This CDR3 comprises 15 residues. Germline CDR1 is LGHNA and CDR2 is YSLEER. V shed 6 bases, J shed 7 bases, and the junction held 11 bases outside the gene matches. The CDR3 sequence: CASSLWRGDSNEQFF. The CDR3 nucleotides read TGCGCCAGCAGTCTGTGGCGGGGGGATTCAAATGAGCAGTTCTTC.

In its sample, this clone was seen once. CDR3 in amino acids: CASTKGMGQGSSWNTEAFF. CDR3 bases: TGTGCCAGTACGAAAGGCATGGGACAGGGTTCATCCTGGAACACTGAAGCTTTCTTT. The V and J genes are TRBV19 and TRBJ1-1; 9 positions agree with TRBD1. With 7 bases clipped from V and 1 base from J, the junction kept 19 bases outside the gene matches. Germline CDR1 is LNHDA and CDR2 is SQIVND (reference sequence). The CDR3 has 19 amino acids.

This chain joins TRBV30 and TRBJ2-3, with TRBD2 matching 11 bases. CDR3 size: 14 residues. The germline CDR1 and CDR2 sequences are GTSNPN and SVGIG (reference sequence). V lost 2 bases and J lost 5; bases outside the gene matches: 3. The CDR3 loop reads CAWSLAGGGDTQYF. CDR3 DNA sequence: TGTGCCTGGAGTTTAGCGGGGGGGGGAGATACGCAGTATTTT.

A single count supports this clone. The V call is TRBV5-1, the J call TRBJ2-5; the D gene is possibly TRBD2 (5 bases). CDR3 size: 15 residues. With 4 bases removed from V and 0 bases from J, the gap between germline ends came to 13 bases. Germline lookup yields CDR1 SGHRS and CDR2 YFSETQ. The CDR3 nucleotides read TGCGCCAGCAGCGCGGCCGGGGTGGACCAAGAGACCCAGTACTTC. This translates into CASSAAGVDQETQYF.

This chain uses TRBV7-2 with TRBJ1-5, with D perhaps TRBD1 (6 bases). The CDR3 has 14 amino acids. The V gene lost 5 bases and the J gene lost 4 bases, with 12 bases spanning the gap. Per germline, CDR1 SGHTA and CDR2 FQGNSA. CDR3 residues: CASSTGQKNQPQHF. CDR3 nucleotide sequence: TGTGCCAGCAGCACCGGACAGAAAAATCAGCCCCAGCATTTT.

Here the CDR3 DNA reads TGTGCCAGCAGCAGGGACAGTATAAACACTGAAGCTTTCTTT. It yields the protein CASSRDSINTEAFF. This rearrangement joins TRBV13 to TRBJ1-1; 7 bases are shared with TRBD1. Germline assignment: CDR1 PRHDT and CDR2 FYEKMQ (reference sequence). V lost 5 bases to trimming and J lost 2 bases; unmatched junction nucleotides: 5. This CDR3 comprises 14 residues.

J is TRBJ1-6 and V is TRBV7-6; D is perhaps TRBD1 (5 bases). This CDR3 comprises 15 residues. CDR1 SGHVS and CDR2 FNYEAQ come from the germline V gene. Trimming took 5 bases from V and 0 from J, leaving 8 bases between them. The CDR3 DNA sequence: TGTGCCAGCAGCCAAGACAGCTCCTATAATTCACCCCTCCACTTT. This translates into CASSQDSSYNSPLHF.

The V gene is TRBV6-5, the J gene TRBJ1-2; 8 bases are a match to TRBD1. Germline assignment: CDR1 MNHEY and CDR2 SVGAGI. The CDR3 extends over 15 amino acids. V lost 5 bases, J lost 2 bases, and 7 bases stayed unmatched. This CDR3 reads CASSPQGARNYGYTF. The CDR3 DNA reads as TGTGCCAGCAGTCCTCAGGGGGCGCGAAACTATGGCTACACCTTC.

The chain employs TRBV5-1 and TRBJ1-1; D unresolved. This CDR3 region has 13 residues. Germline V gene sequence: CDR1 SGHRS, CDR2 YFSETQ. V was pared by 3 bases and J by 2 bases, with 8 bases between. The CDR3 sequence is CASSSRDNTEAFF. DNA of the CDR3: TGCGCCAGCAGCTCCCGGGATAACACTGAAGCTTTCTTT.

The CDR3 nucleotides are TGTGCCAGCAGCCCAGCGGGGGGGGCCAACGTCCTGACTTTC. This encodes CASSPAGGANVLTF. This sequence joins TRBV2 and TRBJ2-6; 7 nucleotides agree with TRBD2. Trimming removed 6 bases from V and 4 bases from J; junction bases left unmatched: 3. This CDR3 is 14 amino acids long. The germline gives CDR1 SNHLY, CDR2 FYNNEI.

This rearrangement joins TRBV27 to TRBJ2-3; 9 bases are shared with TRBD2. The V and J ends lost 3 bases and 5 bases, in that order; junction bases with no gene match: 6. The CDR3 has 15 residues. Germline V gives CDR1 MNHEY, CDR2 SMNVEV (reference sequence). CDR3 sequence reads: CASSFFELAGDTQYF. Written as DNA, the CDR3 is TGTGCCAGCAGTTTCTTCGAACTAGCGGGAGATACGCAGTATTTT.

V gene TRBV19 combines with J gene TRBJ1-1, with a weak D call TRBD1 (6 bases). The CDR3 is 13 amino acids. With 9 bases removed from V and 0 bases from J, the gap between germline ends came to 11 bases. The germline CDR1 and CDR2 sequences are LNHDA and SQIVND (reference sequence). CDR3 loop: CASRDTLNTEAFF. The CDR3 DNA sequence: TGTGCCAGCCGGGACACACTGAACACTGAAGCTTTCTTT.

A note on this clone: Distinct nucleotide sequences in the sample also encode this CDR3. The chain combines TRBV6-5 with TRBJ2-7; 8 bases match TRBD1. From germline, CDR1 is MNHEY and CDR2 SVGAGI. The junction had 4 bases not matched to a gene; V was cut back by 0 bases and J by 3 bases. The length of the CDR3 is 15 residues. CDR3 sequence (DNA): TGTGCCAGCAGTTACTCGCGACAGGGGAACTACGAGCAGTACTTC. Its translation is CASSYSRQGNYEQYF.